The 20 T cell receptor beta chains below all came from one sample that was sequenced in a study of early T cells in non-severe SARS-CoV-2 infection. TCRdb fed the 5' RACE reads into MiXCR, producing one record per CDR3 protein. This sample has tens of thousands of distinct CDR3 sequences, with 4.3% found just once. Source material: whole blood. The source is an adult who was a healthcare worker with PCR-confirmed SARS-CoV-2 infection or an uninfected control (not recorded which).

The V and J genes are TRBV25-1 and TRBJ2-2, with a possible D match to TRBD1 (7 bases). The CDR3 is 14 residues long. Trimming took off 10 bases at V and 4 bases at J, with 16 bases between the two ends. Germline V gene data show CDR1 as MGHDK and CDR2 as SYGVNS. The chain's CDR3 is CATLSGDSTGELFF. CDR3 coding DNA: TGTGCCACCCTATCGGGGGACAGCACCGGGGAGCTGTTTTTT.

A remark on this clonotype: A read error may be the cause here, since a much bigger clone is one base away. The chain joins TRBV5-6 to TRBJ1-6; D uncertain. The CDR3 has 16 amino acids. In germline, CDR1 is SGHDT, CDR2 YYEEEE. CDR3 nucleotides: TGTGCCAGCAGCTTGGGATACCCAACATGGGATTCATCCCTCCACTTT. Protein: CASSLGYPTWDSSLHF. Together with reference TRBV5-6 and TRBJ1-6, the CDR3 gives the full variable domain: DAGVTQSPTHLIKTRGQQVTLRCSPKSGHDTVSWYQQALGQGPQFIFQYYEEEERQRGNFPDRFSGHQFPNYSSELNVNALLLGDSALYLCASSLGYPTWDSSLHFGNGTRLTVT.

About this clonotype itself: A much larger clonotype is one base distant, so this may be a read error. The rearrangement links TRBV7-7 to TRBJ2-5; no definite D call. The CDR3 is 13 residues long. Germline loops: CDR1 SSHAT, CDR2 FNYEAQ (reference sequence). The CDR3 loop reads CASSLRIQETQYF. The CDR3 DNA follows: TGTGCTAGCAGCTTGCGGATTCAAGAGACCCAGTACTTC.

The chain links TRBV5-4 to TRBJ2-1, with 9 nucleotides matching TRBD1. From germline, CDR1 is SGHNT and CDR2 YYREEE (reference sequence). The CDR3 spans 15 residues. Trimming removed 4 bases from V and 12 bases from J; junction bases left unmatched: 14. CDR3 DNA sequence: TGTGCCAGCAGCCGCCGGACAGGGGACTTCGTGGGGCAGTTCTTC. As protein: CASSRRTGDFVGQFF.

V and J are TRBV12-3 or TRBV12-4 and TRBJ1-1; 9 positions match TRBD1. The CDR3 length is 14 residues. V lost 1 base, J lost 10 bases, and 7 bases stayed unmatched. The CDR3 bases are TGTGCCAGCAGTTTAGTAATTCAACAGGGGGCAGCTTTCTTT. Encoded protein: CASSLVIQQGAAFF.

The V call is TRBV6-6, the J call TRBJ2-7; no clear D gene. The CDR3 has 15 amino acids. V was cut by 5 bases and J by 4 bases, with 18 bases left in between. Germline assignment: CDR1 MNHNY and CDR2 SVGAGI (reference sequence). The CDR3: CASSLGRTGSYEQYF. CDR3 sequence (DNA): TGTGCCAGCAGTCTCGGACGCACTGGAAGTTACGAGCAGTACTTC.

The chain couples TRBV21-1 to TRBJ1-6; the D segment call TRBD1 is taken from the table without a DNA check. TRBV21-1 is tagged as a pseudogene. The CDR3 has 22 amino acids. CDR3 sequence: CASSKVRSSRDRGLFYNSPLHF. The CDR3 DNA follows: TGTGCCAGCAGCAAAGTAAGGTCCTCCCGGGACAGGGGGCTTTTCTATAATTCACCCCTCCACTTT.

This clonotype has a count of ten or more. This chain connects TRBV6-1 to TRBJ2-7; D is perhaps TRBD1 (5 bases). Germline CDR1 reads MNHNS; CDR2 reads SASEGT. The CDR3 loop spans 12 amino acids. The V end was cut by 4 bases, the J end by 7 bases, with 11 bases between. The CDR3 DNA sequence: TGTGCCAGCAGTGGGGTGGGGCATGAGCAGTACTTC. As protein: CASSGVGHEQYF.

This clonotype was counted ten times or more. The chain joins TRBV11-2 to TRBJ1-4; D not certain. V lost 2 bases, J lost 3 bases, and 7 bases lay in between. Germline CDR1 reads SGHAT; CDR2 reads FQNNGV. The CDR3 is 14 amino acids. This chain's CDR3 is CASSLNSPNEKLFF. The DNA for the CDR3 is TGTGCCAGCAGCTTAAACTCGCCTAATGAAAAACTGTTTTTT.

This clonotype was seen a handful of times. CDR3 loop: CASSLGRQNTEAFF. The CDR3 DNA sequence: TGTGCCAGCAGCTTAGGGCGGCAGAACACTGAAGCTTTCTTT. The chain employs TRBV7-8 and TRBJ1-1, with unresolved D. V lost 1 base and J 1 base, leaving 7 bases between the germline ends. Germline V gene sequence: CDR1 SGHVS, CDR2 FQNEAQ. The CDR3 sequence is 14 residues long.

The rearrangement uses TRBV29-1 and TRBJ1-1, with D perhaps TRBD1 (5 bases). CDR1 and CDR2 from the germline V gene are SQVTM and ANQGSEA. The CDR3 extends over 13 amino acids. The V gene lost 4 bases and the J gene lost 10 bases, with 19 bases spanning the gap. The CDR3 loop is CSVGESGEGVAFF. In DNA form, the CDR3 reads TGCAGCGTTGGCGAATCGGGAGAAGGGGTAGCTTTCTTT.

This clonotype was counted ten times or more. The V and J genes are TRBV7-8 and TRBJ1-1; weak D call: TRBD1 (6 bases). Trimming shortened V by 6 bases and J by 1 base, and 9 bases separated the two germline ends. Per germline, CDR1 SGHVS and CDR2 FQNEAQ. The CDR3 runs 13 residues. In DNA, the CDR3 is TGTGCCAGCAGTCGACAGGAGAACACTGAAGCTTTCTTT. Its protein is CASSRQENTEAFF.

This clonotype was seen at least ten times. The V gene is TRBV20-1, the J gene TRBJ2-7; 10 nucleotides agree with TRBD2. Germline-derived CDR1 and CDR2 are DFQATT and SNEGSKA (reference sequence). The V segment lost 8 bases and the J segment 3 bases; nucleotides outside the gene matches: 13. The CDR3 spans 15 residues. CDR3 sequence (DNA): TGCAGTACCCCTGGGGCTAGCGGGAGAGTCTACGAGCAGTACTTC. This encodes CSTPGASGRVYEQYF.

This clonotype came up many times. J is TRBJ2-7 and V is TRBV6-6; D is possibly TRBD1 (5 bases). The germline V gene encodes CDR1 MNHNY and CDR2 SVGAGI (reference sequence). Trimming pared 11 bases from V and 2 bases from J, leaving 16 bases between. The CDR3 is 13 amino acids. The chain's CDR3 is CAGPFDRPYEQYF. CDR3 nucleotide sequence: TGTGCCGGACCTTTTGACAGACCCTACGAGCAGTACTTC.

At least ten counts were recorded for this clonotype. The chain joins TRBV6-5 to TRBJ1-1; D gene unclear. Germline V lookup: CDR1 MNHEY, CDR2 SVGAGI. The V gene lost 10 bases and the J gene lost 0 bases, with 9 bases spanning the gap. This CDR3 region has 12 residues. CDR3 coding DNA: TGTGCCACCGCGATAATGAACACTGAAGCTTTCTTT. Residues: CATAIMNTEAFF.

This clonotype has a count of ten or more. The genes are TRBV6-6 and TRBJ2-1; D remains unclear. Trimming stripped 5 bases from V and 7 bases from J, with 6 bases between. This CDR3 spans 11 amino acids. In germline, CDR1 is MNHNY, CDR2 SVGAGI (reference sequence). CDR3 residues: CASSALNEQFF. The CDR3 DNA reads TGTGCCAGCAGTGCCCTAAATGAGCAGTTCTTC.

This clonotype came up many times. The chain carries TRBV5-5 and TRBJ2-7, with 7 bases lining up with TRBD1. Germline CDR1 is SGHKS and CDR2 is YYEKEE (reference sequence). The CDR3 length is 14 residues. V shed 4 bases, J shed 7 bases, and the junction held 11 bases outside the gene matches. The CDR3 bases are TGTGCCAGCAGCCCCGGGACAGAATTATATGAGCAGTACTTC. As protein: CASSPGTELYEQYF.

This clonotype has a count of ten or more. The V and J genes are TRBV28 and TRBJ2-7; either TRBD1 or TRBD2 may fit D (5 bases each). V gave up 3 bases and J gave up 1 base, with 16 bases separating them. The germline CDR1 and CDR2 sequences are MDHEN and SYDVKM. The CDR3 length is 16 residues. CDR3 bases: TGTGCCAGCAGTTTGGGAGACAGAGAAGTTTCCTACGAGCAGTACTTC. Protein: CASSLGDREVSYEQYF.

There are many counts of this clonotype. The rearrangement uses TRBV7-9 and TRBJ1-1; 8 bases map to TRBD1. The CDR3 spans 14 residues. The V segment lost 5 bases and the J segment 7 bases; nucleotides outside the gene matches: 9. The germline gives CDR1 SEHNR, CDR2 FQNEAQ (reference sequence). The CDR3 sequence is CASSLGQGLLEAFF. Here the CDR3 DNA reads TGTGCCAGCAGCCTCGGACAGGGCCTTCTTGAAGCTTTCTTT.

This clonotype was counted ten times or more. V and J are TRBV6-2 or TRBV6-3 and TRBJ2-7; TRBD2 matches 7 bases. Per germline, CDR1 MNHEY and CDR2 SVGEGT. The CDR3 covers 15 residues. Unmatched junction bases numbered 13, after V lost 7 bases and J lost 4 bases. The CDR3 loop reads CASTLTGTTSYEQYF. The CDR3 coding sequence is TGTGCCAGCACCCTGACCGGGACTACTTCTTACGAGCAGTACTTC.